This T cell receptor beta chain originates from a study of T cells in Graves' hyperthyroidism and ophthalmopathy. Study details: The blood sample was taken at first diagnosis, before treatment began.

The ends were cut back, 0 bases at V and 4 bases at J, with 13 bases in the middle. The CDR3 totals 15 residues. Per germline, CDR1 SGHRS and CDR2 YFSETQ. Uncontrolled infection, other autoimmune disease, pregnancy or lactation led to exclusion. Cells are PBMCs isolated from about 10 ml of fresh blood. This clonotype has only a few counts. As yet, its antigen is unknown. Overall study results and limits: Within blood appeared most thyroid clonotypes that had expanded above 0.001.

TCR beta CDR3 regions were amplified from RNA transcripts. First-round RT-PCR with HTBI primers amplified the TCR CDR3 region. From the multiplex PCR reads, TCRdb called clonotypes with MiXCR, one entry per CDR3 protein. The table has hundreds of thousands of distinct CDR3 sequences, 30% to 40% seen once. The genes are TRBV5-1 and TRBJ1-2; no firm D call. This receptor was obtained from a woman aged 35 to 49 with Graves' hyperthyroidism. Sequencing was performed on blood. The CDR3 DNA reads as TGCGCCAGCAGCTTGGATCAACCCACCCGCTATGGCTACACCTTC. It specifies CASSLDQPTRYGYTF.